Sequencing of this T cell receptor (beta chain) was carried out in a study of shared clonotypes between healthy human individuals. Findings and limits, study-wide: The small donor group covered limited genetic and exposure diversity.

Deep was the level at which the assay was run. Approximately 210 ng DNA, around 30,000 T cell genomes, went into each sorted-subset replicate PCR. The repertoire was sequenced with immunoSEQ multiplex PCR; TCRdb's copy has only in-frame clones and lacks some. Counted here are some 2.1 million clones, 85% to 95% occurring once; the ten biggest clones make up 0.13%. Remarks on this clone: The antigen remains unidentified.

Recent vaccinations or acute infections were absent in the healthy HIV-negative adult donors. Sequencing was carried out using naive CD4+ T cells sorted from blood. The sample's subset: CD45RA+ positively selected. The receptor was isolated from a young man in good health.

CDR3: CASSLSLGRSTDTQYF. The CDR3 nucleotides read TGTGCCAGCAGCTTGAGTTTGGGGAGAAGCACAGATACGCAGTATTTT. The chain carries TRBV5-4 and TRBJ2-3; perhaps TRBD2 as D (5 bases). Germline CDR1 is SGHNT and CDR2 is YYREEE (reference sequence). Trimming pared 1 base from V and 0 bases from J, leaving 12 bases between. There are 16 residues in the CDR3.